The 6 T cell receptor beta chains listed next were all sequenced from one sample in a study of cytomegalovirus exposure and HLA in healthy donors. The PCR had 60 Vbeta and 13 Jbeta primers. TCRdb keeps only in-frame clones here, not all; method: immunoSEQ multiplex PCR. The sample consists of fewer than 140,000 clones, 75% of them appearing once. Sequencing used PBMCs. Every receptor here comes from a male donor in good health and CMV-seropositive.

This sequence joins TRBV6-5 and TRBJ2-5, with 9 bases that match TRBD1. Germline V gene sequence: CDR1 MNHEY, CDR2 SVGAGI. V lost 9 bases to trimming and J lost 4 bases; unmatched junction nucleotides: 6. The CDR3 runs 13 residues. Here the CDR3 reads CAREKTGGETQYF. The CDR3 coding sequence is TGTGCCAGAGAGAAGACAGGGGGAGAGACCCAGTACTTC.

For the CDR3, the DNA is TGTGCCAGCAGCTCCCTAGTAGGGGGAGTAAACGAGCAGTACTTC. Translation gives CASSSLVGGVNEQYF. V and J are TRBV7-8 and TRBJ2-7, with D perhaps matching TRBD1 (6 bases). This CDR3 is 15 amino acids long. Germline V CDR1 and CDR2: SGHVS, FQNEAQ. Trimming left V 4 bases short and J 5 bases short, with 18 bases between.

The chain carries TRBV6-5 and TRBJ2-5; 8 nucleotides agree with TRBD2. CDR1 and CDR2 (germline): MNHEY, SVGAGI. The CDR3 consists of 14 residues. Trimming cost V 6 bases and J 4 bases; bases outside gene matches: 7. The CDR3 here is CASSYGGEGETQYF. In DNA, the CDR3 is TGTGCCAGCAGCTACGGGGGGGAGGGAGAGACCCAGTACTTC.

This chain connects TRBV14 to TRBJ1-5; possible D gene TRBD1, 5 bases. The CDR3 sequence is 17 residues long. CDR1 is SGHDN and CDR2 is FVKESK in the germline V gene. Deletions cut 6 bases from V and 1 base from J, with 19 bases between. DNA for the CDR3: TGTGCCAGCAGTTGGAATGTTTGGGGGGAGAGCAATCAGCCCCAGCATTTT. Amino acid sequence: CASSWNVWGESNQPQHF.

This chain connects TRBV6-5 to TRBJ2-5; no firm D call. The CDR3 runs to 14 residues. From germline, CDR1 is MNHEY and CDR2 SVGAGI. Trimming cost V 2 bases and J 7 bases, with 14 bases left between them. The CDR3 sequence is CASSYATGFGTQYF. CDR3 sequence (DNA): TGTGCCAGCAGTTACGCGACTGGCTTCGGGACCCAGTACTTC.

The rearrangement joins TRBV7-2 to TRBJ2-5; D is unclear. This CDR3 has 13 residues. Trimming removed 5 bases at V and 1 base at J, with 8 bases between. CDR1 and CDR2 (germline): SGHTA, FQGNSA. Here the CDR3 reads CASSASFQETQYF. The CDR3 nucleotides read TGTGCCAGCAGCGCGAGTTTCCAAGAGACCCAGTACTTC.